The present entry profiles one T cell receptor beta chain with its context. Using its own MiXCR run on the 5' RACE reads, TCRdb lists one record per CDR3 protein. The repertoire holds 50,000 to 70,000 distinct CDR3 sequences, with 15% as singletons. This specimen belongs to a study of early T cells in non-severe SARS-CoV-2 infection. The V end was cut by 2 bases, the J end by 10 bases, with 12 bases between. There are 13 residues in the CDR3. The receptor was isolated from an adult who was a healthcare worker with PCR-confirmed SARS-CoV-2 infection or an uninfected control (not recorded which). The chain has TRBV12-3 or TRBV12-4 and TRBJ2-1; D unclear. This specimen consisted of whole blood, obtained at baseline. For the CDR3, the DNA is TGTGCCAGCAGTTTACCCCCCCCCGGGGAGCAGTTCTTC. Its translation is CASSLPPPGEQFF.